This TCR beta chain is from a study of monozygotic twins with inflammatory bowel disease. The CDR3 is 18 amino acids. In germline, CDR1 is SGHVS, CDR2 FQNEAQ. On this clonotype: The antigen is not known.

Overall study results and limits: Healthy twins showed more clonotype sharing with others than IBD patients, especially patients with disease activity. Variability may have been added to patient repertoires by differing immunosuppressive treatments.

A total RNA quantity of approximately 3,700 ng went into each TCR library. Eight separate reactions for every sample produced the cDNA. Reprocessing the 5' RACE reads, TCRdb reports a single entry for every CDR3 protein and omits DNA. The sample table sets out 110,000 to 150,000 distinct CDR3 sequences. This chain uses TRBV7-8 with TRBJ2-6; no DNA is available, so the TRBD1 call from TCRdb remains unchecked. The specimen was blood. This receptor was obtained from a human donor with ulcerative colitis or Crohn's disease, or a healthy co-twin of an affected twin (not recorded which). This chain's CDR3 is CASNPGQGLESGANVLTF.